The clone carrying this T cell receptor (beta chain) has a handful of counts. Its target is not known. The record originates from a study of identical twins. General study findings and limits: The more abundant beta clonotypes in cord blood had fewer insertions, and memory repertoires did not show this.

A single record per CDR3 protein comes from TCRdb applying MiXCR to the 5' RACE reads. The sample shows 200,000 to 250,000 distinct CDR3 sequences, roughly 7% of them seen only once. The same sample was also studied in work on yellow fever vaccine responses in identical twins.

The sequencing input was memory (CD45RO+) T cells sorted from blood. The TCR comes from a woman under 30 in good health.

CDR3 sequence: CASSRYSDTQYF. CDR3 nucleotides: TGCGCCAGCAGCCGATACTCAGATACGCAGTATTTT. This sequence joins TRBV5-1 and TRBJ2-3; D is uncertain. The CDR3 has 12 residues. Trimming took 4 bases from V and 4 from J, leaving 7 bases between them. Germline CDR1 and CDR2: SGHRS and YFSETQ. The variable domain in full, completed from reference TRBV5-1 and TRBJ2-3, reads KAGVTQTPRYLIKTRGQQVTLSCSPISGHRSVSWYQQTPGQGLQFLFEYFSETQRNKGNFPGRFSGRQFSNSRSEMNVSTLELGDSALYLCASSRYSDTQYFGPGTRLTVL.